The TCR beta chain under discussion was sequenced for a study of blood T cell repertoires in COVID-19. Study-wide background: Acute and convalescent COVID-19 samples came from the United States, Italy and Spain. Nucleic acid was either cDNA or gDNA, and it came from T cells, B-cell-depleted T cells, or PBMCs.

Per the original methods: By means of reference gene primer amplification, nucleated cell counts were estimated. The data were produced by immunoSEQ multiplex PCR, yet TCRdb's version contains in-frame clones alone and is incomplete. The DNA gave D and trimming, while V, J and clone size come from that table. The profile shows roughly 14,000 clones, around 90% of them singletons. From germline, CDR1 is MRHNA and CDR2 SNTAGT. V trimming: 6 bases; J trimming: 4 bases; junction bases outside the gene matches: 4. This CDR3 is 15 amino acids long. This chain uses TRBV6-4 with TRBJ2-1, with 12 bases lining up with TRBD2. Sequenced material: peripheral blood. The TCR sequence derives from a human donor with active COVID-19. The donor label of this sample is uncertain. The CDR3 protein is CASSPGLAGYNEQFF. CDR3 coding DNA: TGTGCCAGCAGCCCCGGACTAGCGGGGTACAATGAGCAGTTCTTC.